These 19 T cell receptor beta chains originate from one sample sequenced in a study of blood T cell repertoires in COVID-19. TCRdb keeps only in-frame clones here, not all; method: immunoSEQ multiplex PCR. In the table there are under 400,000 clones, more than 70% of which are singletons. Sequencing used peripheral blood. The receptors shown here come from a woman in her sixties with COVID-19, enrolled during active disease.

This chain links TRBV4-2 with TRBJ1-1; maybe TRBD1 (6 bases). The germline V gene encodes CDR1 LGHNA and CDR2 YNFKEQ. The V end was cut by 1 base, the J end by 4 bases, with 19 bases between. CDR3 length: 17 amino acids. This chain's CDR3 is CASSQVMGTRWSTEAFF. The CDR3 nucleotides are TGTGCCAGCAGCCAAGTCATGGGGACACGGTGGAGCACTGAAGCTTTCTTT.

This chain links TRBV7-6 with TRBJ2-1; D uncertain. The CDR3 runs to 13 residues. Germline V gives CDR1 SGHVS, CDR2 FNYEAQ. V was clipped by 1 base and J by 7 bases, with 8 bases between them. DNA of the CDR3: TGTGCCAGCAGCTTAGGACTGCAAAATGAGCAGTTCTTC. This encodes CASSLGLQNEQFF.

The chain carries TRBV19 and TRBJ2-3; 11 bases line up with TRBD2. J was trimmed by 5 bases and V by 0 bases; bases with no gene match: 7. This CDR3 is 17 amino acids long. In germline, CDR1 is LNHDA, CDR2 SQIVND (reference sequence). CDR3 DNA sequence: TGTGCCAGTAGTATAGACCGTAGCGGGGGGGCCCGAGATACGCAGTATTTT. This codes for CASSIDRSGGARDTQYF.

The V and J genes are TRBV7-9 and TRBJ1-1; TRBD1 agrees at 7 bases. CDR1 is SEHNR, CDR2 FQNEAQ, per germline (reference sequence). Trimming took 0 bases from V and 5 from J; bases not matched to a gene: 3. The CDR3 is 14 amino acids. The CDR3 reads CASSLAQGGTEAFF. The CDR3 nucleotides are TGTGCCAGCAGCTTAGCGCAGGGGGGTACTGAAGCTTTCTTT.

The CDR3 region has the DNA TGTGCCAGCAGCTTAGCCGGGAGGGTTGGCGGGGAGCTGTTTTTT. The encoded protein is CASSLAGRVGGELFF. The chain combines TRBV7-6 with TRBJ2-2; 8 bases are a match to TRBD2. Germline V CDR1 and CDR2: SGHVS, FNYEAQ. This CDR3 contains 15 residues. V was clipped by 0 bases and J by 7 bases; unmatched bases: 4.

This clone was seen a few times. This chain uses TRBV29-1 with TRBJ2-1; D possibly corresponds to TRBD1 (5 bases). The CDR3 runs 13 residues. Germline assignment: CDR1 SQVTM and CDR2 ANQGSEA. V was shortened by 3 bases and J by 6 bases, with 12 bases between the two germline ends. The CDR3 region is CSVDVRVSNEQFF. DNA of the CDR3: TGCAGCGTTGACGTCAGGGTTTCCAATGAGCAGTTCTTC.

The V call is TRBV5-1, the J call TRBJ2-4; tentative D call: TRBD2 (6 bases). Trimming removed 4 bases at V and 0 bases at J, with 14 bases between. This CDR3 comprises 16 residues. In germline, CDR1 is SGHRS, CDR2 YFSETQ. The CDR3 reads CASSGSGTLAKNIQYF. The CDR3 coding sequence is TGCGCCAGCAGCGGCTCCGGGACTCTAGCCAAAAACATTCAGTACTTC.

The rearrangement links TRBV18 to TRBJ1-5; D is ambiguous. Trimming removed 3 bases at V and 0 bases at J, with 9 bases between. This CDR3 spans 15 amino acids. Germline V CDR1 and CDR2: KGHSH, LQKENI. CDR3 sequence (DNA): TGTGCCAGCTCACCCGAACAGACTAGCAATCAGCCCCAGCATTTT. Protein product: CASSPEQTSNQPQHF.

J is TRBJ2-7 and V is TRBV28, with TRBD1 identical over 7 bases. The length of the CDR3 is 16 residues. Per germline, CDR1 MDHEN and CDR2 SYDVKM. J was trimmed by 4 bases and V by 5 bases; bases with no gene match: 14. CDR3 coding DNA: TGTGCCAGCAGTCCCTCGACAGGGTCCCTCTCGTACGAGCAGTACTTC. Its protein is CASSPSTGSLSYEQYF. Full variable domain (outside the CDR3, taken from reference TRBV28 and TRBJ2-7): DVKVTQSSRYLVKRTGEKVFLECVQDMDHENMFWYRQDPGLGLRLIYFSYDVKMKEKGDIPEGYSVSREKKERFSLILESASTNQTSMYLCASSPSTGSLSYEQYFGPGTRLTVT.

The DNA for the CDR3 is TGTGCCACCAGTGATTTTCGGCAGGGGGTAAACATTCAGTACTTC. This gives the protein CATSDFRQGVNIQYF. The rearrangement joins TRBV24-1 to TRBJ2-4; 7 bases are a match to TRBD1. Unmatched junction bases numbered 5, after V lost 1 base and J lost 6 bases. Germline V CDR1 and CDR2: KGHDR, SFDVKD. CDR3 size: 15 residues.

This chain links TRBV29-1 with TRBJ1-3; a weak D match, TRBD1 (5 bases). CDR1 and CDR2 (germline): SQVTM, ANQGSEA. This CDR3 has 13 residues. Between the trimmed V and J ends, which lost 6 bases and 4 bases, there was a span of 13 bases. The CDR3 region is CSVQRGSGNTIYF. The CDR3 bases are TGCAGCGTGCAAAGGGGATCCGGAAACACCATATATTTT.

The CDR3 region is CASSTPGRDTEAFF. The CDR3 DNA sequence: TGTGCCAGCAGTACCCCGGGGAGGGATACTGAAGCTTTCTTT. The chain carries TRBV28 and TRBJ1-1; D remains ambiguous. Germline CDR1 reads MDHEN; CDR2 reads SYDVKM. This CDR3 has 14 residues. V gave up 5 bases and J gave up 5 bases, with 15 bases separating them. Full variable domain (rest looked up from reference TRBV28 and TRBJ1-1): DVKVTQSSRYLVKRTGEKVFLECVQDMDHENMFWYRQDPGLGLRLIYFSYDVKMKEKGDIPEGYSVSREKKERFSLILESASTNQTSMYLCASSTPGRDTEAFFGQGTRLTVV.

J is TRBJ2-5 and V is TRBV5-1, with TRBD2 matching 14 bases. Losses at the gene ends were 0 bases for V and 5 bases for J; bases not matched to a gene: 9. There are 18 residues in the CDR3. Germline V gene sequence: CDR1 SGHRS, CDR2 YFSETQ. CDR3 amino acids: CASSLGLAGGPAFETQYF. CDR3 DNA sequence: TGCGCCAGCAGCTTGGGACTAGCGGGGGGGCCCGCTTTTGAGACCCAGTACTTC.

The gene calls are TRBV6-2 or TRBV6-3 and TRBJ2-7; a weak D match, TRBD1 (6 bases). The length of the CDR3 is 12 residues. Trimming stripped 5 bases from V and 5 bases from J, with 10 bases between. CDR1 and CDR2 from the germline V gene are MNHEY and SVGEGT. CDR3 loop: CASSESGDEQYF. CDR3 DNA: TGTGCCAGCAGTGAGTCAGGGGACGAGCAGTACTTC.

The V gene is TRBV5-1, the J gene TRBJ1-4, with D tentatively TRBD1 (6 bases). Germline V gives CDR1 SGHRS, CDR2 YFSETQ. This CDR3 is built from 15 residues. Trimming cost V 2 bases and J 4 bases, with 12 bases left between them. CDR3 sequence reads: CASSFDSQGNEKLFF. CDR3 sequence (DNA): TGCGCCAGCAGCTTCGATTCACAGGGTAATGAAAAACTGTTTTTT.

The rearrangement uses TRBV19 and TRBJ2-3, with 15 bases that match TRBD2. V was pared by 4 bases and J by 5 bases, with 7 bases of the junction left unmatched. In germline, CDR1 is LNHDA, CDR2 SQIVND (reference sequence). This CDR3 is built from 17 residues. The CDR3 coding sequence is TGTGCCAGTAGTAGGACTAGCGGGGGGGCTTTCAAAGATACGCAGTATTTT. It encodes CASSRTSGGAFKDTQYF.

The chain uses TRBV7-2 and TRBJ1-4; perhaps TRBD1 as D (5 bases). V lost 4 bases, J lost 4 bases, and 13 bases lay in between. CDR3 size: 15 residues. Germline V gene sequence: CDR1 SGHTA, CDR2 FQGNSA. CDR3 sequence: CASSYDSPINEKLFF. CDR3 sequence (DNA): TGTGCCAGCAGCTATGACAGCCCGATTAATGAAAAACTGTTTTTT.

The V and J genes are TRBV12-3 or TRBV12-4 and TRBJ2-5, with a tentative D call TRBD2 (6 bases). The CDR3 extends over 13 amino acids. The germline V and J ends were trimmed by 5 bases and 4 bases, with 11 bases remaining between them. CDR3 nucleotides: TGTGCCAGCAGTCTGGGGGAGGTAGAGACCCAGTACTTC. This encodes CASSLGEVETQYF.

The chain is built from TRBV5-1 and TRBJ1-2, with 9 bases aligning to TRBD1. The CDR3 is 16 residues long. J lost 5 bases, V lost 0 bases, and 8 bases had no gene match. Germline loops: CDR1 SGHRS, CDR2 YFSETQ. CDR3 protein: CASSLESRDRVYGYTF. For the CDR3, the DNA is TGCGCCAGCAGCTTGGAGTCTAGGGACAGGGTATATGGCTACACCTTC.